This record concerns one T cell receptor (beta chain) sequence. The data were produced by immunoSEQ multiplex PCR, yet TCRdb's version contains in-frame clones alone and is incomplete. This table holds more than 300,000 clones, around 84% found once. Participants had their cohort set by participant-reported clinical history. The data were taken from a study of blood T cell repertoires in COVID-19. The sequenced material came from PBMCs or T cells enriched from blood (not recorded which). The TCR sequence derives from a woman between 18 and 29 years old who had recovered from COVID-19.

CDR3 loop: CASQRGSPGNTIYF. The CDR3 DNA is TGTGCCAGCCAAAGGGGGTCGCCTGGAAACACCATATATTTT. The genes are TRBV2 and TRBJ1-3; possibly TRBD1 for D (6 bases). Germline V lookup: CDR1 SNHLY, CDR2 FYNNEI. V was shortened by 8 bases and J by 2 bases, with 13 bases between the two germline ends. The CDR3 contains 14 residues.